The clone carrying this T cell receptor (beta chain) was recorded many times. Its target is not known. From about 400 ng of RNA, a library with molecular barcoded alpha/delta and beta/gamma adaptors was made. MiXCR, applied by TCRdb to the reads, yields one record per CDR3 protein. The sample holds around 65,000 distinct CDR3 sequences, approximately 18% seen once. This entry is derived from a study of read filtering for tumor transcriptome and immune sequencing. General study points: The CD138-negative fraction was mixed bone marrow immune cells, not pure T cells.

The CDR3 is 16 amino acids. CDR1 SGDLS and CDR2 YYNGEE come from the germline V gene. V was cut by 2 bases and J by 3 bases, with 16 bases left in between. This chain links TRBV9 with TRBJ2-3; perhaps TRBD2 as D (7 bases). This receptor was identified in a donor aged 40 or over with multiple myeloma. The sequenced sample was a population of CD138-negative cells sorted from bone marrow. The CDR3 loop reads CASSVTGRVETDTQYF. The CDR3 DNA reads TGTGCCAGCAGCGTTACAGGGAGGGTTGAAACAGATACGCAGTATTTT.